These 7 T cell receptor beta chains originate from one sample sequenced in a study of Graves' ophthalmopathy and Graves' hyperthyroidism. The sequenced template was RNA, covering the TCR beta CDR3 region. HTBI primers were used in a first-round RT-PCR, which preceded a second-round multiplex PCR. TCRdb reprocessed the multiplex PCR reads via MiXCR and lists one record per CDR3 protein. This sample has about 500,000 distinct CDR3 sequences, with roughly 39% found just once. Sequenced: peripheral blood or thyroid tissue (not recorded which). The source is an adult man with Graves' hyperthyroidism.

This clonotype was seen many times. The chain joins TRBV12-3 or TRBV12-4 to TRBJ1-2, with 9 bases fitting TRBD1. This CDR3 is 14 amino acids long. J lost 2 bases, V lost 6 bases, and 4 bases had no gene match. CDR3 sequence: CASRPGQGNYGYTF. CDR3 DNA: TGTGCCAGCAGGCCCGGACAGGGGAACTATGGCTACACCTTC.

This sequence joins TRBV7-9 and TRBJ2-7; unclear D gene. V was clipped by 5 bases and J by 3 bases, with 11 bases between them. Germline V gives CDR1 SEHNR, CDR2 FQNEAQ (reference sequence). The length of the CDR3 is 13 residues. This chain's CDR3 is CASSPAPSYEQYF. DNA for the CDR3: TGTGCCAGCAGCCCTGCCCCTAGCTACGAGCAGTACTTC.

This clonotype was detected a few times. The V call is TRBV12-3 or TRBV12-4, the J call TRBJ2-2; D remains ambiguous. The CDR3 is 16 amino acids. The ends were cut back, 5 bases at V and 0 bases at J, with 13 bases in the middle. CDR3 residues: CASSLLAPPNTGELFF. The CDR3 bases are TGTGCCAGCAGTCTGCTTGCCCCTCCGAACACCGGGGAGCTGTTTTTT.

The DNA of the CDR3 is TGCGCCAGCATGGCAGGGGAGGAAAATGAGCAGTTCTTC. This encodes CASMAGEENEQFF. The V and J genes are TRBV5-1 and TRBJ2-1; D is perhaps TRBD1 or TRBD2 (6 bases each). CDR3 length: 13 amino acids. The germline CDR1 and CDR2 sequences are SGHRS and YFSETQ. V shed 6 bases and J shed 7 bases, with 14 bases lying between them.

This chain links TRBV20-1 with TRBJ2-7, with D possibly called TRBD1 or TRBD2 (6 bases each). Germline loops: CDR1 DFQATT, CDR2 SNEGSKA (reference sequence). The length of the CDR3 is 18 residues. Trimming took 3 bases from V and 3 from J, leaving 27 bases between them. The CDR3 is CSASRVKGGLVGDYEQYF. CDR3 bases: TGCAGTGCTAGCAGGGTTAAAGGGGGGCTAGTTGGGGACTACGAGCAGTACTTC.

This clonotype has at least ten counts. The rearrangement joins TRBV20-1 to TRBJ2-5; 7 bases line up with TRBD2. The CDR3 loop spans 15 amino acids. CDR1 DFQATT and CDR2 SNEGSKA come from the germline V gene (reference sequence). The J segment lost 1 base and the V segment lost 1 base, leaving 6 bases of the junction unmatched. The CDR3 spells CSARGQRGSQETQYF. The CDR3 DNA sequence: TGCAGTGCTAGAGGCCAGCGGGGCAGCCAAGAGACCCAGTACTTC.

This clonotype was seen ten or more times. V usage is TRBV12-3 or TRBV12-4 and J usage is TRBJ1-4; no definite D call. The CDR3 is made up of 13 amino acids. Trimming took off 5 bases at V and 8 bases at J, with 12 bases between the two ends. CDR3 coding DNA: TGTGCCAGCAGTCTTCTCAGCTTGGAAAAACTGTTTTTT. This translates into CASSLLSLEKLFF.